This TCR beta chain was captured by sequencing in a study of blood T cells in healthy people across ages. The CDR3 loop spans 15 amino acids. Germline assignment: CDR1 KGHDR and CDR2 SFDVKD. Combining a sample-barcoded 5' primer with a J-beta primer mix, a second PCR ran for roughly 7 to 11 cycles. Using its own MiXCR run on the 5' RACE reads, TCRdb lists one record per CDR3 protein. This table holds around 900,000 distinct CDR3 sequences, about 51% found once. Sequencing used blood. This TCR came from a woman aged 55-69 years in good health. The genes are TRBV24-1 and TRBJ2-1; D unclear. The last part of the DNA fits TRBJ2-7 better; the J call may be wrong. The CDR3 spells CATSDQIVPYNEQYF. For the CDR3, the DNA is TGTGCCACCAGTGATCAGATTGTCCCCTACAATGAGCAGTACTTC.